Listed below are T cell receptor beta chains from one sample, sequenced in a study of long-term antiretroviral therapy in people with HIV. Sequenced by immunoSEQ multiplex PCR; TCRdb stores in-frame clones only, minus some. The sample contains 20,000 to 25,000 clones, over 85% of which appear only once. The starting material was unsorted PBMCs, obtained 7.6 years after starting antiretroviral therapy. These receptors were taken from a woman in her thirties or forties with HIV. CDR3s include the opening cysteine and the closing phenylalanine or tryptophan. Each record gives: clone size, V gene, D gene, J gene, CDR3 protein, CDR3 DNA. A D gene is named only where the DNA matches it firmly. Only some rows state a clone size, as once, few, many or a class for expanded clones.

>.|TRBV6-1|TRBD1|TRBJ1-5
CASSEQGDQPQHF
TGTGCCAGCAGTGAACAGGGGGATCAGCCCCAGCATTTT
>.|TRBV30|.|TRBJ1-6
CASNTYSLKTSSPLHF
TGTGCCTCTAACACCTACAGCTTAAAGACAAGTTCACCCCTCCACTTT
>.|TRBV5-6|TRBD2|TRBJ2-7
CASSRTSGYEQYF
TGTGCCAGCAGCCGGACTAGCGGCTACGAGCAGTACTTC
>.|TRBV6-5|TRBD1|TRBJ1-2
CASTGKEGTVYGYTF
TGTGCCAGCACCGGGAAGGAGGGGACAGTCTATGGCTACACCTTC
>.|TRBV10-1|TRBD1|TRBJ1-5
CANEVSLRTGAHQPQHF
TGCGCCAACGAAGTTTCATTAAGGACAGGGGCGCATCAGCCCCAGCATTTT
>.|TRBV2|.|TRBJ2-3
CASSDSGTDTQYF
TGTGCCAGCAGTGACTCAGGCACAGATACGCAGTATTTT
>.|TRBV15|TRBD1|TRBJ1-2
CATSREPGTGDGYTF
TGTGCCACCAGCAGAGAACCCGGGACAGGGGATGGCTACACCTTC
>.|TRBV12-5|TRBD2|TRBJ2-5
CASVPYQRGAQETQYF
TGTGCTAGTGTTCCCTACCAGCGGGGGGCCCAAGAGACCCAGTACTTC
>.|TRBV7-9|.|TRBJ2-7
CASSLAHRVYEQYF
TGTGCCAGCAGCTTAGCACACAGGGTCTACGAGCAGTACTTC
>once|TRBV30|TRBD1|TRBJ1-2
CAWSGTGVRGYTF
TGTGCCTGGAGCGGGACAGGGGTACGGGGCTACACCTTC
>.|TRBV25-1|.|TRBJ1-2
CASSEWGSNYGYTF
TGTGCCAGCAGTGAATGGGGCTCAAACTATGGCTACACCTTC
>.|TRBV14|.|TRBJ2-2
CASSLVIGDVLFF
TGTGCCAGCAGCCTCGTCATAGGTGACGTGCTGTTTTTT
>.|TRBV5-1|TRBD1|TRBJ1-1
CASSSPGEGARVTEAFF
TGCGCCAGCAGCTCCCCCGGGGAGGGGGCGCGGGTCACTGAAGCTTTCTTT
>.|TRBV27|.|TRBJ1-4
CASSLTPGLGISNEKLFF
TGTGCCAGCAGTTTAACCCCGGGACTGGGTATAAGTAATGAAAAACTGTTTTTT
>.|TRBV21-1|.|TRBJ1-1
CASSLHRGEAFF
TGTGCCAGCAGCCTACACAGGGGTGAAGCTTTCTTT
>.|TRBV18|.|TRBJ1-5
CASSPIRGQPQHF
TGTGCCAGCTCACCAATCAGGGGTCAGCCCCAGCATTTT
>.|TRBV10-3|.|TRBJ2-6
CAIRDDSTSSGANVLTF
TGTGCCATCAGGGACGACAGTACCAGCTCTGGGGCCAACGTCCTGACTTTC
>.|TRBV7-2|TRBD1|TRBJ1-4
CASSLQAGQPGEKLFF
TGTGCCAGCAGCTTACAAGCGGGACAGCCAGGTGAAAAACTGTTTTTT
>.|TRBV6-5|.|TRBJ2-1
CASSYSSYNEQFF
TGTGCCAGCAGTTACTCCTCCTACAATGAGCAGTTCTTC
>.|TRBV7-2|TRBD1|TRBJ2-5
CASSRPGTGGETQYF
TGTGCCAGCAGCCGTCCCGGGACAGGTGGGGAGACCCAGTACTTC
>few|TRBV27|.|TRBJ2-7
CASKVGAGGREQYF
TGTGCCAGCAAGGTCGGGGCTGGGGGGCGGGAGCAGTACTTC
>once|TRBV11-2|TRBD1|TRBJ2-5
CASSSSLFTGGETQYF
TGTGCCAGCAGCTCTAGCCTCTTTACAGGGGGAGAGACCCAGTACTTC
>.|TRBV6-5|TRBD1|TRBJ1-2
CASSPGQGDYGYTF
TGTGCCAGCAGCCCCGGACAGGGGGACTATGGCTACACCTTC
>.|TRBV5-6|.|TRBJ2-7
CASSLVRGGPYEQYF
TGTGCCAGCAGCTTGGTTAGGGGGGGACCCTACGAGCAGTACTTC
>.|TRBV7-2|.|TRBJ2-2
CASRLTGLNTGELFF
TGTGCCAGCAGATTAACAGGACTCAACACCGGGGAGCTGTTTTTT
>.|TRBV6-5|.|TRBJ2-7
CASSYSQGRAEQYF
TGTGCCAGCAGTTACTCTCAGGGGAGAGCCGAGCAGTACTTC
>.|TRBV19|.|TRBJ1-6
CASRGGVSYNSPLHF
TGTGCCAGTAGAGGGGGGGTCTCCTATAATTCACCCCTCCACTTT
>.|TRBV14|TRBD1|TRBJ1-6
CASSSDRGNSPLHF
TGTGCCAGCAGCTCCGACAGGGGTAATTCACCCCTCCACTTT
>once|TRBV30|TRBD1|TRBJ1-6
CAWNPGQSSYNSPLHF
TGTGCCTGGAACCCGGGACAGAGCTCCTATAATTCACCCCTCCACTTT
>.|TRBV6-5|.|TRBJ1-2
CASRDSLVGNYGYTF
TGTGCCAGCAGAGACAGCCTGGTGGGTAACTATGGCTACACCTTC
>.|TRBV10-3|.|TRBJ1-2
CAISGGSGDNYGYTF
TGTGCCATCAGTGGGGGGTCAGGGGACAACTATGGCTACACCTTC
>.|TRBV5-1|.|TRBJ1-2
CASSLAEKGPYGYTF
TGCGCCAGCAGCTTGGCCGAGAAGGGACCCTATGGCTACACCTTC
>.|TRBV5-4|TRBD2|TRBJ2-2
CASSLGGGPTYSGELFF
TGTGCCAGCAGCTTGGGCGGGGGGCCTACTTACTCCGGGGAGCTGTTTTTT
>.|TRBV6-1|.|TRBJ2-7
CASSANMNYLYEQYF
TGTGCCAGCAGTGCGAACATGAATTACCTCTACGAGCAGTACTTC
>.|TRBV4-1|.|TRBJ2-2
CASSQLVGELFF
TGCGCCAGCAGCCAGCTGGTCGGGGAGCTGTTTTTT
>.|TRBV18|TRBD1|TRBJ1-2
CASSPNRGDNGYTF
TGTGCCAGCTCACCAAACAGGGGGGACAATGGCTACACCTTC
>.|TRBV5-1|TRBD1|TRBJ2-7
CASSQTGQNYGEQYF
TGCGCCAGCAGTCAAACGGGACAGAACTACGGGGAGCAGTACTTC
>large|TRBV7-8|TRBD1|TRBJ1-5
CASSLGTGVQQPQHF
TGTGCCAGCAGCTTAGGGACAGGGGTTCAACAGCCCCAGCATTTT
>.|TRBV5-4|.|TRBJ2-1
CASSLASNEQFF
TGTGCCAGCAGCTTGGCTAGCAATGAGCAGTTCTTC
>.|TRBV7-2|.|TRBJ2-5
CASSLRGRRETQYF
TGTGCCAGCAGCTTACGGGGGCGCCGCGAGACCCAGTACTTC
>.|TRBV12-5|.|TRBJ2-3
CASGFSAVLADTQYF
TGTGCTAGTGGTTTTTCCGCGGTCCTAGCAGATACGCAGTATTTT
>.|TRBV6-5|.|TRBJ1-5
CASSTTGGANQPQHF
TGTGCCAGCAGTACAACAGGAGGAGCGAATCAGCCCCAGCATTTT
>.|TRBV29-1|TRBD1|TRBJ1-1
CSVELGDRANTEAFF
TGCAGCGTTGAATTGGGTGACAGGGCGAACACTGAAGCTTTCTTT
>.|TRBV4-3|.|TRBJ1-2
CASSQDNRNYGYTF
TGCGCCAGCAGCCAAGATAACAGAAACTATGGCTACACCTTC
>.|TRBV4-3|.|TRBJ1-2
CASSQDIDYGYTF
TGCGCCAGCAGCCAAGATATCGACTATGGCTACACCTTC
>.|TRBV6-1|TRBD2|TRBJ2-1
CASSEASGGHNEQFF
TGTGCCAGCAGTGAGGCTAGCGGGGGCCACAATGAGCAGTTCTTC
>.|TRBV19|TRBD2|TRBJ2-3
CASMGLEVDTQYF
TGTGCCAGTATGGGACTAGAGGTAGATACGCAGTATTTT
>.|TRBV5-1|.|TRBJ1-2
CASSEVEGYGYTF
TGCGCCAGCAGCGAGGTAGAAGGCTATGGCTACACCTTC
>.|TRBV4-3|.|TRBJ2-7
CASSQDHGTAYEQYF
TGCGCCAGCAGCCAAGATCACGGCACTGCCTACGAGCAGTACTTC
>few|TRBV27|.|TRBJ1-2
CASSRGDTGNYGYTF
TGTGCCAGCAGCCGCGGGGACACGGGGAACTATGGCTACACCTTC
>.|TRBV19|.|TRBJ1-2
CASSSRDYGYTF
TGTGCCAGTAGTTCCAGGGATTATGGCTACACCTTC
>.|TRBV6-5|.|TRBJ1-3
CASRPQGLSGNTIYF
TGTGCCAGCAGACCTCAGGGGCTGTCTGGAAACACCATATATTTT
>.|TRBV2|.|TRBJ1-1
CASSEEAGAMGAFF
TGTGCCAGCAGTGAAGAGGCAGGGGCTATGGGGGCTTTCTTT
>.|TRBV6-5|TRBD1|TRBJ1-2
CASAFGHHRGRSTF
TGTGCCAGCGCGTTTGGGCATCACAGGGGAAGATCCACCTTC
>few|TRBV27|.|TRBJ1-5
CASSRGEGQPQHF
TGTGCCAGCAGTCGAGGGGAGGGACAGCCCCAGCATTTT
>.|TRBV6-1|TRBD2|TRBJ2-1
CASSVSLASGGSEQFF
TGTGCCAGCAGTGTCAGTCTGGCTAGCGGAGGGAGTGAGCAGTTCTTC
>.|TRBV6-1|.|TRBJ1-3
CASSDRSRARNTIYF
TGTGCCAGCAGTGATCGGTCGAGGGCCCGAAACACCATATATTTT